A selection of T cell receptor beta chains follows, all from one sample in a study of blood T cell repertoires in COVID-19. The data were produced by immunoSEQ multiplex PCR, yet TCRdb's version contains in-frame clones alone and is incomplete. The sample has 450,000 or so clones, around nine tenths seen once. Sequencing was performed on peripheral blood. Every receptor here comes from a woman between 35 and 50 years old with COVID-19, enrolled during active disease. The CDR3 runs from the conserved cysteine through the conserved F or W. D genes are given only for firm matches. Where a row states a size, it is once, few, many or the class of an expanded clone; other rows omit it.

size: -; J: TRBJ1-1; V: TRBV10-2; D: TRBD1; CDR3: CAGSPGGYTEAFF; DNA: TGCGCCGGATCCCCAGGGGGCTACACTGAAGCTTTCTTT
size: -; J: TRBJ2-7; V: TRBV5-4; D: TRBD1; CDR3: CASSLGGRGDHEQYF; DNA: TGTGCCAGCAGCTTAGGGGGCAGGGGAGATCACGAGCAGTACTTC
size: once; J: TRBJ1-1; V: TRBV27; D: -; CDR3: CASRIQGANTEAFF; DNA: TGTGCCAGCAGGATACAGGGAGCGAACACTGAAGCTTTCTTT
size: -; J: TRBJ2-6; V: TRBV7-3; D: -; CDR3: CASSLTSSRSGANVLTF; DNA: TGTGCCAGCAGCTTAACGTCTTCGAGGTCTGGGGCCAACGTCCTGACTTTC
size: -; J: TRBJ2-7; V: TRBV5-1; D: TRBD1; CDR3: CASSLVAGGRNEQYF; DNA: TGCGCCAGCAGCTTGGTTGCAGGGGGTCGAAACGAGCAGTACTTC
size: -; J: TRBJ1-2; V: TRBV9; D: -; CDR3: CASSVSTGRKANYGYTF; DNA: TGTGCCAGCAGCGTGTCCACCGGGAGAAAAGCTAACTATGGCTACACCTTC
size: -; J: TRBJ2-3; V: TRBV5-4; D: -; CDR3: CASSSASSDTQYF; DNA: TGTGCCAGCAGCTCCGCTAGCTCGGATACGCAGTATTTT
size: -; J: TRBJ2-5; V: TRBV7-3; D: TRBD2; CDR3: CASSTSGGAGETQYF; DNA: TGTGCCAGCAGCACTAGCGGGGGGGCCGGAGAGACCCAGTACTTC
size: -; J: TRBJ1-6; V: TRBV28; D: TRBD1; CDR3: CASGYRGNSPLHF; DNA: TGTGCCAGCGGCTACAGGGGAAATTCACCCCTCCACTTT
size: -; J: TRBJ1-1; V: TRBV9; D: -; CDR3: CASSVLPGGGLRTEAFF; DNA: TGTGCCAGCAGCGTCCTTCCCGGTGGGGGGTTAAGGACTGAAGCTTTCTTT
size: -; J: TRBJ1-4; V: TRBV28; D: -; CDR3: CASRFSGKYEKLFF; DNA: TGTGCCAGCAGATTTTCAGGGAAATACGAAAAACTGTTTTTT
size: -; J: TRBJ1-2; V: TRBV28; D: TRBD1; CDR3: CASRIQGAGRNGYTF; DNA: TGTGCCAGCAGGATACAGGGGGCGGGCAGGAATGGCTACACCTTC
size: -; J: TRBJ2-3; V: TRBV19; D: TRBD2; CDR3: CASSWPSGDTQYF; DNA: TGTGCCAGTAGTTGGCCTAGCGGAGATACGCAGTATTTT
size: -; J: TRBJ2-3; V: TRBV7-2; D: TRBD2; CDR3: CASSSFGLAGPTDTQYF; DNA: TGTGCCAGCAGCTCCTTTGGTCTAGCGGGGCCCACAGATACGCAGTATTTT
size: -; J: TRBJ1-1; V: TRBV15; D: TRBD1; CDR3: CATSRDSAGGTEAFF; DNA: TGTGCCACCAGCAGAGACTCAGCAGGGGGCACTGAAGCTTTCTTT
size: -; J: TRBJ2-7; V: TRBV18; D: -; CDR3: CASSFVATDGDEQYF; DNA: TGTGCCAGCTCATTCGTCGCGACAGATGGCGACGAGCAGTACTTC
size: -; J: TRBJ2-2; V: TRBV11-2; D: -; CDR3: CASSFWGVGELFF; DNA: TGTGCCAGCAGCTTCTGGGGGGTCGGGGAGCTGTTTTTT
size: -; J: TRBJ1-2; V: TRBV3-1/TRBV3-2; D: TRBD1; CDR3: CASSQPTGGSGYTF; DNA: TGTGCCAGCAGCCAACCTACAGGGGGCTCTGGCTACACCTTC
size: -; J: TRBJ1-1; V: TRBV27; D: -; CDR3: CASIGGWMNTEAFF; DNA: TGTGCCAGCATAGGAGGGTGGATGAACACTGAAGCTTTCTTT
size: -; J: TRBJ1-2; V: TRBV29-1; D: TRBD1; CDR3: CSVRDSSPGGYTF; DNA: TGCAGCGTACGGGACAGCTCCCCTGGGGGCTACACCTTC
size: -; J: TRBJ2-1; V: TRBV3-1/TRBV3-2; D: -; CDR3: CASSQEGGARWNEQFF; DNA: TGTGCCAGCAGCCAAGAAGGGGGTGCGCGATGGAATGAGCAGTTCTTC
size: once; J: TRBJ2-7; V: TRBV15; D: TRBD1; CDR3: CATSAPQGKPYF; DNA: TGTGCCACCAGCGCTCCACAGGGGAAGCCGTACTTC
size: -; J: TRBJ1-6; V: TRBV10-3; D: -; CDR3: CAISEKDSLNSPLHF; DNA: TGTGCCATCAGTGAGAAAGACAGCCTAAATTCACCCCTCCACTTT
size: -; J: TRBJ1-4; V: TRBV20-1; D: -; CDR3: CSAQEGEKLFF; DNA: TGCAGTGCTCAAGAGGGCGAAAAACTGTTTTTT
size: -; J: TRBJ1-2; V: TRBV28; D: TRBD1; CDR3: CASSPTDRALGYTF; DNA: TGTGCCAGCAGTCCAACAGACAGGGCCCTCGGCTACACCTTC
size: -; J: TRBJ2-1; V: TRBV7-9; D: -; CDR3: CASGSYGNEQFF; DNA: TGTGCCAGTGGGTCGTACGGGAATGAGCAGTTCTTC
size: once; J: TRBJ1-4; V: TRBV4-1; D: TRBD1; CDR3: CASSQAQGGEKLFF; DNA: TGCGCCAGCAGCCAAGCACAGGGGGGTGAAAAACTGTTTTTT
size: -; J: TRBJ1-2; V: TRBV28; D: -; CDR3: CAIAQGLRYGYTF; DNA: TGTGCCATCGCCCAGGGGTTACGGTATGGCTACACCTTC
size: -; J: TRBJ1-1; V: TRBV5-5; D: -; CDR3: CASSLDSLNTEAFF; DNA: TGTGCCAGCAGCTTGGACAGCCTGAACACTGAAGCTTTCTTT
size: -; J: TRBJ1-1; V: TRBV19; D: -; CDR3: CASSIRGRTEAFF; DNA: TGTGCCAGTAGTATCCGGGGGAGGACTGAAGCTTTCTTT
size: -; J: TRBJ2-2; V: TRBV28; D: TRBD2; CDR3: CASREGLAGAGELFF; DNA: TGTGCCAGCAGAGAGGGACTAGCGGGAGCCGGGGAGCTGTTTTTT
size: -; J: TRBJ2-3; V: TRBV5-1; D: -; CDR3: CASSLQEPSTDTQYF; DNA: TGCGCCAGCAGCTTACAGGAACCGAGCACAGATACGCAGTATTTT
size: once; J: TRBJ1-1; V: TRBV6-5; D: TRBD1; CDR3: CASPGGQRQAFF; DNA: TGTGCCAGCCCAGGGGGACAGCGCCAAGCTTTCTTT
size: -; J: TRBJ2-3; V: TRBV9; D: TRBD2; CDR3: CASSETSGRTFTDTQYF; DNA: TGTGCCAGCAGCGAGACTAGCGGGAGGACCTTCACAGATACGCAGTATTTT
size: -; J: TRBJ2-2; V: TRBV11-3; D: TRBD1; CDR3: CASSQTGVSTGELFF; DNA: TGTGCCAGCAGCCAGACAGGGGTCAGCACCGGGGAGCTGTTTTTT
size: once; J: TRBJ2-3; V: TRBV6-4; D: TRBD2; CDR3: CASSPAGGPDTQYF; DNA: TGTGCCAGCAGTCCCGCGGGGGGCCCAGATACGCAGTATTTT
size: -; J: TRBJ1-4; V: TRBV19; D: -; CDR3: CASRDRGREKLFF; DNA: TGTGCCAGTAGGGACAGAGGGCGCGAAAAACTGTTTTTT
size: once; J: TRBJ2-1; V: TRBV7-9; D: TRBD2; CDR3: CASSWGGTSEQFF; DNA: TGTGCCAGCAGCTGGGGGGGAACAAGTGAGCAGTTCTTC
size: few; J: TRBJ1-2; V: TRBV7-9; D: -; CDR3: CASSLARTGSTLDYGYTF; DNA: TGTGCCAGCAGCTTAGCTCGGACTGGGTCAACACTTGACTATGGCTACACCTTC
size: -; J: TRBJ1-1; V: TRBV5-1; D: -; CDR3: CASSLLRRNNTEAFF; DNA: TGCGCCAGCAGCTTGCTTCGCAGGAATAACACTGAAGCTTTCTTT
size: -; J: TRBJ2-7; V: TRBV30; D: TRBD2; CDR3: CAWPQPGLAGEYYEQYF; DNA: TGTGCCTGGCCACAACCGGGACTAGCGGGAGAGTACTACGAGCAGTACTTC
size: once; J: TRBJ1-2; V: TRBV12-3/TRBV12-4; D: -; CDR3: CASSFRRYGYTF; DNA: TGTGCCAGCAGTTTTAGGCGGTATGGCTACACCTTC
size: -; J: TRBJ2-7; V: TRBV14; D: -; CDR3: CASSPPGNPYEQYF; DNA: TGTGCCAGCAGCCCTCCGGGAAACCCCTACGAGCAGTACTTC
size: few; J: TRBJ2-7; V: TRBV12-3/TRBV12-4; D: -; CDR3: CASSFRTVYEQYF; DNA: TGTGCCAGCAGTTTCAGGACAGTTTACGAGCAGTACTTC
size: -; J: TRBJ2-5; V: TRBV9; D: TRBD1; CDR3: CASSGRTGVETQYF; DNA: TGTGCCAGCAGCGGAAGGACAGGGGTGGAGACCCAGTACTTC
size: -; J: TRBJ1-2; V: TRBV7-9; D: TRBD1; CDR3: CASRLRTGSNYGYTF; DNA: TGTGCCAGCAGACTTAGGACAGGGTCTAACTATGGCTACACCTTC
size: -; J: TRBJ1-4; V: TRBV7-9; D: -; CDR3: CASSWEGAQNEKLFF; DNA: TGTGCCAGCAGCTGGGAAGGGGCACAGAATGAAAAACTGTTTTTT
size: -; J: TRBJ1-3; V: TRBV18; D: TRBD1; CDR3: CASSPMGQGTGNTIYF; DNA: TGTGCCAGCTCACCCATGGGACAGGGAACAGGAAACACCATATATTTT
size: -; J: TRBJ2-2; V: TRBV6-2/TRBV6-3; D: TRBD1; CDR3: CASSSPGQGRAGELFF; DNA: TGTGCCAGCAGTTCTCCGGGACAGGGGAGAGCCGGGGAGCTGTTTTTT
size: -; J: TRBJ1-4; V: TRBV4-2; D: TRBD1; CDR3: CASSQDQAGTGEKLFF; DNA: TGTGCCAGCAGCCAAGATCAGGCGGGGACAGGGGAAAAACTGTTTTTT
size: -; J: TRBJ2-2; V: TRBV3-1/TRBV3-2; D: TRBD2; CDR3: CASSQRALAGANTGELFF; DNA: TGTGCCAGCAGCCAAAGAGCTCTAGCGGGGGCGAACACCGGGGAGCTGTTTTTT
size: -; J: TRBJ1-6; V: TRBV18; D: -; CDR3: CASSVTDNSPLHF; DNA: TGTGCCAGCTCGGTCACAGATAATTCACCCCTCCACTTT